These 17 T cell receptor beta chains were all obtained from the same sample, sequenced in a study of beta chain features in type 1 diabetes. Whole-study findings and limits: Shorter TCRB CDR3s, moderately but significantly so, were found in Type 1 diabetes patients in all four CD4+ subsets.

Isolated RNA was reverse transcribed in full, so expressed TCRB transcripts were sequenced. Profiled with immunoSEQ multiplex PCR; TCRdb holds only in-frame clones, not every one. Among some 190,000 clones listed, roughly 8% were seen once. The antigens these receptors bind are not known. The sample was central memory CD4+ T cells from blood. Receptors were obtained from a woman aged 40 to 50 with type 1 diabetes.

Here the CDR3 reads CALTGASYNEQFF. The DNA of the CDR3 is TGTGCCTTGACAGGGGCCTCCTACAATGAGCAGTTCTTC. The V call is TRBV30, the J call TRBJ2-1; 8 bases match TRBD1. The V gene's germline CDR1 is GTSNPN and CDR2 SVGIG (reference sequence). This CDR3 comprises 13 residues. Trimming took 7 bases from V and 0 from J; bases not matched to a gene: 2.

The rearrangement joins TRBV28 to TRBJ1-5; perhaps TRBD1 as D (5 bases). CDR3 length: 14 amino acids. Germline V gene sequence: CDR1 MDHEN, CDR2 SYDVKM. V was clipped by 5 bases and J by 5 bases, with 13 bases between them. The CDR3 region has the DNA TGTGCCAGCAGTCTCCCAGACAGAGATCAGCCCCAGCATTTT. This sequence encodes CASSLPDRDQPQHF.

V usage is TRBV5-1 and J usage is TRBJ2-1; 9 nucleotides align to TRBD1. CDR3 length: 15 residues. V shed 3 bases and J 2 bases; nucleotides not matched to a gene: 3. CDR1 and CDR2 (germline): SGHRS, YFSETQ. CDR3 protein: CASSSDRGPYNEQFF. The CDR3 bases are TGCGCCAGCAGCTCGGACAGGGGTCCCTACAATGAGCAGTTCTTC.

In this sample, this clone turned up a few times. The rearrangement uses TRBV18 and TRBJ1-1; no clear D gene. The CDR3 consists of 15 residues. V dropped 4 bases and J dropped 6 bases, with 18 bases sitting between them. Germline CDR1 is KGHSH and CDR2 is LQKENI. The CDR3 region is CASSLVVGKEAEAFF. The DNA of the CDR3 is TGTGCCAGCTCACTAGTAGTCGGTAAAGAGGCTGAAGCTTTCTTT.

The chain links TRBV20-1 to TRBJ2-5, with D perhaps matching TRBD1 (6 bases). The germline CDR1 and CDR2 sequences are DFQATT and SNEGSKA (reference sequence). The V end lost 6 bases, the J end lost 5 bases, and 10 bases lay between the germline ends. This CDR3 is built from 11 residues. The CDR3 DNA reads TGCAGTGCCGGGCAGGGGGAGACCCAGTACTTC. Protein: CSAGQGETQYF.

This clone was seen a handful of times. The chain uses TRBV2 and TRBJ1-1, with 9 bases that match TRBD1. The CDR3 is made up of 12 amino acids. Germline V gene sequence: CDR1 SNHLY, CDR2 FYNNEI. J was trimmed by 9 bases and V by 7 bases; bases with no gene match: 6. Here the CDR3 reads CASKPGQGQAFF. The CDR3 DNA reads TGTGCCAGCAAACCGGGACAGGGACAAGCTTTCTTT.

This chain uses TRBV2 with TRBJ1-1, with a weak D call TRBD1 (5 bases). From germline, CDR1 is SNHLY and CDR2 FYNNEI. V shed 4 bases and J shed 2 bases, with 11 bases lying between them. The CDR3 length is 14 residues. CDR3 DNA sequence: TGTGCCAGCAGTGTTTCCAGGGTTAACACTGAAGCTTTCTTT. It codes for CASSVSRVNTEAFF.

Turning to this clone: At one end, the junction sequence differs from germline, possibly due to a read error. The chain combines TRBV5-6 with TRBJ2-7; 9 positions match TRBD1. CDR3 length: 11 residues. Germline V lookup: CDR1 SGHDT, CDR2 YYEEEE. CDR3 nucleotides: TGTGCCAGCAGTTGGGACAGGGAAAGGAACTTC. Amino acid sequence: CASSWDRERNF.

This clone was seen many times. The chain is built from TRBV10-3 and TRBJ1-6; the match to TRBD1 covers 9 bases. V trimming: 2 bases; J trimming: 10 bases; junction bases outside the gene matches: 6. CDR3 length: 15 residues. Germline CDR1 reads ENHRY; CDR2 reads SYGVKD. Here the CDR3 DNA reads TGTGCCATCAGTGAGGCGGGACAGGGAGCATCACCCCTCCACTTT. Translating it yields CAISEAGQGASPLHF.

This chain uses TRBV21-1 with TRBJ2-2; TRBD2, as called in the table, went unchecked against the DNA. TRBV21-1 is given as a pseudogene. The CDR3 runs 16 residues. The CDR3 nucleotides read TGTGCCAGCCGCCGCCGGGGGGACCAGAACACCGGGGAGCTGTTTTTT. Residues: CASRRRGDQNTGELFF.

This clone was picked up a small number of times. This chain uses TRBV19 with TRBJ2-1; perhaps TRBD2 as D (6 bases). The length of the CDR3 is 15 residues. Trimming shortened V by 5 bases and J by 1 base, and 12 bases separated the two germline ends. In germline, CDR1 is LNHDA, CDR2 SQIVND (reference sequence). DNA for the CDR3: TGTGCCAGTAGTGTGAGACTAGAGTCCTACAATGAGCAGTTCTTC. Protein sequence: CASSVRLESYNEQFF.

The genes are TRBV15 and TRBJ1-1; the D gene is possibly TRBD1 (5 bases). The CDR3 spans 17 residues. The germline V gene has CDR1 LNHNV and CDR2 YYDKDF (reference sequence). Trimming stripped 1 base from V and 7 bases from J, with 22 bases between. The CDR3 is CATSRASHSGTRDEAFF. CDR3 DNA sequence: TGTGCCACCAGCAGAGCCTCTCACAGCGGGACCAGGGATGAAGCTTTCTTT. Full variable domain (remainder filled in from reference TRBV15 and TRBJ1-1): DAMVIQNPRYQVTQFGKPVTLSCSQTLNHNVMYWYQQKSSQAPKLLFHYYDKDFNNEADTPDNFQSRRPNTSFCFLDIRSPGLGDTAMYLCATSRASHSGTRDEAFFGQGTRLTVV.

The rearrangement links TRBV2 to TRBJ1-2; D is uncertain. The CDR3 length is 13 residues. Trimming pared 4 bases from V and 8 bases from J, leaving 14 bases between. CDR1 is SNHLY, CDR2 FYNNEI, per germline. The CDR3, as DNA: TGTGCCAGCAGTGGGCACACGGAGGGAGGCTACACCTTC. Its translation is CASSGHTEGGYTF.

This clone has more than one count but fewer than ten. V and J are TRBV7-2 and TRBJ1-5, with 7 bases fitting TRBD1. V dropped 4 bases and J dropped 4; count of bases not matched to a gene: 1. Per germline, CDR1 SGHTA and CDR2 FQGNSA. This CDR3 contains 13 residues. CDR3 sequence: CASSSQGNQPQHF. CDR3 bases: TGTGCCAGCAGCTCACAGGGGAATCAGCCCCAGCATTTT. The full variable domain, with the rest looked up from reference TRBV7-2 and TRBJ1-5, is GAGVSQSPSNKVTEKGKDVELRCDPISGHTALYWYRQSLGQGLEFLIYFQGNSAPDKSGLPSDRFSAERTGGSVSTLTIQRTQQEDSAVYLCASSSQGNQPQHFGDGTRLSIL.

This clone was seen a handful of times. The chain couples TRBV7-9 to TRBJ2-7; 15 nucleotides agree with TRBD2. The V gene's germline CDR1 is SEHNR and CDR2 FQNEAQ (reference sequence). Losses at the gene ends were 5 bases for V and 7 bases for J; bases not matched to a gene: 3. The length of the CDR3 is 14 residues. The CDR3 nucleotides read TGTGCCAGCAGCGTGGGACTAGCGGGAGGTGAGCAGTACTTC. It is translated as CASSVGLAGGEQYF.

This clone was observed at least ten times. The DNA of the CDR3 is TGTGCCTGGAGGGACAGGGGTTACGAGCAGTACTTC. It yields the protein CAWRDRGYEQYF. The V gene is TRBV30, the J gene TRBJ2-7, with 9 positions matching TRBD1. The CDR3 contains 12 residues. The V segment lost 3 bases and the J segment 4 bases; nucleotides outside the gene matches: 1. Germline-derived CDR1 and CDR2 are GTSNPN and SVGIG (reference sequence).

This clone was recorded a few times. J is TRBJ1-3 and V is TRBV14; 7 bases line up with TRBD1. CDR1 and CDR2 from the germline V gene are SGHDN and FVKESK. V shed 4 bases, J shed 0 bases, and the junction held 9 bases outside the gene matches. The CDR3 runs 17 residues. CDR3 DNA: TGTGCCAGCAGCCCAAGACAGGGTCGTTACTCTGGAAACACCATATATTTT. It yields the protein CASSPRQGRYSGNTIYF.